Described below is a single TCR beta chain sequence and its context. Being one base from a much bigger clone, this may be a read error. This sample was taken from a study of T-cell reconstitution after alpha-beta-depleted transplantation in children. It was with unique molecular identifiers that the TCRbeta library was prepared. In TCRdb, the PCR reads were re-called with MiXCR into one record per CDR3 protein. The sample lists around 380,000 distinct CDR3 sequences, roughly 10% occurring once. The sample in question was PBMCs from the stem cell graft donor, obtained from the stem cell graft. This TCR came from a human donor who donated a stem cell graft to a child with acute myeloid leukemia.

The CDR3 sequence is CSASEYSPYEQYF. CDR3 coding DNA: TGCAGTGCTAGCGAGTACAGTCCCTACGAGCAGTACTTC. The chain combines TRBV20-1 with TRBJ2-7; D uncertain. Trimming left V 3 bases short and J 2 bases short, with 11 bases between. The CDR3 has 13 residues. Germline values: CDR1 DFQATT, CDR2 SNEGSKA (reference sequence).